The entry below describes one TCR beta chain. The data stem from a study of blood T cell repertoires in COVID-19. Sequencing used immunoSEQ multiplex PCR; TCRdb keeps in-frame clones, though not all of them. The sample lists approximately 260,000 clones, 89% occurring once. What was sequenced was peripheral blood. This TCR was recovered from a man between 50 and 59 years old with acute or convalescent COVID-19.

CDR3 in amino acids: CASREQETQYF. DNA for the CDR3: TGTGCCAGCAGGGAGCAAGAGACCCAGTACTTC. The chain links TRBV28 to TRBJ2-5, with D unresolved. With 6 bases removed from V and 2 bases from J, the gap between germline ends came to 4 bases. This CDR3 has 11 amino acids. The germline CDR1 and CDR2 sequences are MDHEN and SYDVKM.